This TCR beta chain was captured in a study of control samples from healthy donors and cancer patients. Unmatched junction bases numbered 4, after V lost 5 bases and J lost 4 bases. CDR1 is KGHDR and CDR2 is SFDVKD in the germline V gene. The CDR3 has 14 amino acids. Sequencing was performed with immunoSEQ multiplex PCR; in TCRdb, only in-frame clones are kept and a portion is missing. The table lists approximately 94,000 clones, approximately 84% of them singletons. The rearrangement joins TRBV24-1 to TRBJ2-1; TRBD2 matches at 7 bases. The receptor was isolated from a man between 65 and 85 years old with lung cancer. The sample was PBMCs. The chain's CDR3 is CATSGEGRYNEQFF. The CDR3 DNA follows: TGTGCCACCAGTGGGGAGGGTCGGTACAATGAGCAGTTCTTC.